These T cell receptor beta chains were read from a single sample in a study of response to subunit inactivated influenza vaccine. TCRdb reprocessed the RT-PCR reads via MiXCR and lists one record per CDR3 protein. The sample consists of 600,000 to 700,000 distinct CDR3 sequences, 12% to 15% of them appearing once. Sequences were derived from PBMCs from blood, sampled around 14 days before vaccination. These receptor sequences come from a man aged 50 to 59 who received an inactivated influenza vaccine. The CDR3 runs from the conserved cysteine through the conserved F or W. Fields, in order: V gene, CDR3 length, CDR3 protein.

V: TRBV20-1
length: 15
CDR3: CSAPFGGASYNEQFF

V: TRBV11-2
length: 19
CDR3: CASSSRPSGSRDAKNIQYF

V: TRBV4-1
length: 15
CDR3: CASSQVGGLAYEQYF

V: TRBV4-1
length: 14
CDR3: CATSQGSYNSPLHF

V: TRBV4-2
length: 16
CDR3: CASSQETAGLTDTQYF

V: TRBV29-1
length: 17
CDR3: CSVEDLVTESRQETQYF

V: TRBV7-2
length: 15
CDR3: CASSLVSRGPETQYF

V: TRBV7-2
length: 13
CDR3: CASSTPNTGELFF

V: TRBV28
length: 13
CDR3: CASSTGTSGGQFF

V: TRBV4-3
length: 18
CDR3: CASSQGSQTGSPYNEQFF

V: TRBV2
length: 13
CDR3: CASKTANTGELFF

V: TRBV10-3
length: 19
CDR3: CAISDGVAGGPTPPDTQYF

V: TRBV15
length: 16
CDR3: CATSRDSTGGNEKLFF

V: TRBV12-3/TRBV12-4
length: 14
CDR3: CASSHPRRTYEQYF

V: TRBV12-3/TRBV12-4
length: 13
CDR3: CASSLGQGFWAFF

V: TRBV7-8
length: 15
CDR3: CASSLVAGPESEQFF

V: TRBV10-3
length: 16
CDR3: CAIKVWLPRPNQPQHF

V: TRBV7-8
length: 16
CDR3: CASSTHSGTSYNEQFF

V: TRBV6-5
length: 13
CDR3: CASTLHSNQPQHF

V: TRBV11-2
length: 16
CDR3: CASSARPRTASYEQYF

V: TRBV27
length: 17
CDR3: CASSRGDRLFSTDTQYF

V: TRBV24-1
length: 12
CDR3: CATSDYSYGYTF

V: TRBV6-5
length: 16
CDR3: CASSYFGGGGTDKQYF

V: TRBV6-2/TRBV6-3
length: 15
CDR3: CASSYLDSLNQPQHF

V: TRBV20-1
length: 16
CDR3: CSARDSLDSSSYEQYF

V: TRBV4-1
length: 15
CDR3: CASSRPSHLTGELFF

V: TRBV5-4
length: 16
CDR3: CASSFGPGQGNNEQFF

V: TRBV28
length: 15
CDR3: CASSFLAALSYEQYF

V: TRBV5-6
length: 15
CDR3: CASRPPGQGGSEAFF

V: TRBV29-1
length: 13
CDR3: CSVRDSDLYGYTF

V: TRBV6-8
length: 21
CDR3: CASSLLGSKPGLAVGRNEQFF

V: TRBV15
length: 14
CDR3: CATSTRTGGQPQHF